The 20 T cell receptor beta chains listed next were all sequenced from one sample in a study of blood T cell repertoires in COVID-19. Clones were sequenced by immunoSEQ multiplex PCR, and TCRdb holds only the in-frame ones, with some missing. The sample includes approximately 200,000 clones, 88% seen only once; the top ten take less than 3.5%. The sequencing sample was made of peripheral blood. The receptors derive from a woman in her sixties with acute or convalescent COVID-19.

The chain employs TRBV7-9 and TRBJ1-1, with D unclear. The V end was cut by 1 base, the J end by 1 base, with 10 bases between. The CDR3 contains 15 residues. CDR1 is SEHNR, CDR2 FQNEAQ, per germline (reference sequence). The CDR3 loop is CASSLGPAENTEAFF. The CDR3 coding sequence is TGTGCCAGCAGCTTAGGGCCAGCGGAGAACACTGAAGCTTTCTTT.

This chain joins TRBV28 and TRBJ2-7; 7 bases are shared with TRBD2. The CDR3 is made up of 13 amino acids. Per the germline V gene, CDR1 is MDHEN and CDR2 is SYDVKM. Unmatched junction bases numbered 3, after V lost 6 bases and J lost 1 base. CDR3 DNA sequence: TGTGCCAGCAGGGGACTACTGTCCTACGAGCAGTACTTC. It is translated as CASRGLLSYEQYF.

The chain links TRBV15 to TRBJ1-2; D unclear. CDR1 is LNHNV, CDR2 YYDKDF, per germline (reference sequence). Trimming shortened V by 1 base and J by 1 base, and 10 bases separated the two germline ends. The CDR3 covers 15 residues. The DNA for the CDR3 is TGTGCCACCAGCAGAGTAGGGAGCGTTAACTATGGCTACACCTTC. Translated, it gives CATSRVGSVNYGYTF.

This rearrangement joins TRBV6-2 or TRBV6-3 to TRBJ1-2; D is uncertain. Germline CDR1 and CDR2: MNHEY and SVGEGT. The CDR3 contains 13 residues. Trimming pared 0 bases from V and 6 bases from J, leaving 8 bases between. DNA of the CDR3: TGTGCCAGCAGTTACTCGCCGCAGAATGGCTACACCTTC. This gives the protein CASSYSPQNGYTF.

The chain recombines TRBV7-9 with TRBJ2-7; D is undetermined. Germline assignment: CDR1 SEHNR and CDR2 FQNEAQ (reference sequence). This CDR3 has 13 amino acids. V was trimmed by 5 bases and J by 8 bases, leaving 16 bases between them. DNA for the CDR3: TGTGCCAGCAGCCCCCCAAATACTAATCAGCAGTACTTC. This translates into CASSPPNTNQQYF.

The genes are TRBV6-6 and TRBJ1-6; possible D gene TRBD1, 6 bases. V was shortened by 7 bases and J by 14 bases, with 21 bases between the two germline ends. This CDR3 is 14 amino acids long. Germline V lookup: CDR1 MNHNY, CDR2 SVGAGI (reference sequence). As DNA, the CDR3 is TGTGCCAGCACTGATCCCGGGACAAGAATCACCCTCCACTTT. Translating it yields CASTDPGTRITLHF.

This rearrangement joins TRBV29-1 to TRBJ1-3, with a weak D call TRBD1 (5 bases). The germline CDR1 and CDR2 sequences are SQVTM and ANQGSEA. This CDR3 has 12 amino acids. Between the trimmed V and J ends, which lost 3 bases and 9 bases, there was a span of 12 bases. In nucleotides, the CDR3 is TGCAGCGTTGACCTGGGGGGGAGCACCATATATTTT. As protein: CSVDLGGSTIYF. Complete variable domain (other parts from reference TRBV29-1 and TRBJ1-3): SAVISQKPSRDICQRGTSLTIQCQVDSQVTMMFWYRQQPGQSLTLIATANQGSEATYESGFVIDKFPISRPNLTFSTLTVSNMSPEDSSIYLCSVDLGGSTIYFGEGSWLTVV.

This clone was observed a single time. This chain links TRBV11-2 with TRBJ2-2; D unclear. Germline CDR1 reads SGHAT; CDR2 reads FQNNGV. V was pared by 2 bases and J by 3 bases, with 7 bases between. The CDR3 is 14 amino acids. The CDR3 bases are TGTGCCAGCAGCTTATCCTCTGACACCGGGGAGCTGTTTTTT. Translation: CASSLSSDTGELFF. Using reference TRBV11-2 and TRBJ2-2 for the parts outside the CDR3, the full variable domain is EAGVAQSPRYKIIEKRQSVAFWCNPISGHATLYWYQQILGQGPKLLIQFQNNGVVDDSQLPKDRFSAERLKGVDSTLKIQPAKLEDSAVYLCASSLSSDTGELFFGEGSRLTVL.

Remarks on this clone: At the DNA level, this CDR3 is encoded by other sequences in the same sample as well. The CDR3 protein is CASSVDRNTEAFF. The CDR3 DNA sequence: TGCGCCAGCAGCGTAGACAGGAACACTGAAGCTTTCTTT. This chain uses TRBV5-1 with TRBJ1-1; D is perhaps TRBD1 (5 bases). Germline V lookup: CDR1 SGHRS, CDR2 YFSETQ. The CDR3 covers 13 residues. Trimming pared 4 bases from V and 1 base from J, leaving 8 bases between. Filled out from reference TRBV5-1 and TRBJ1-1, the complete variable domain reads KAGVTQTPRYLIKTRGQQVTLSCSPISGHRSVSWYQQTPGQGLQFLFEYFSETQRNKGNFPGRFSGRQFSNSRSEMNVSTLELGDSALYLCASSVDRNTEAFFGQGTRLTVV.

This clone showed up just once. V is TRBV5-4 and J is TRBJ2-5; D unclear. Germline V gene lookup returns CDR1 SGHNT and CDR2 YYREEE (reference sequence). The CDR3 totals 13 residues. Trimming took 1 base from V and 0 from J, leaving 4 bases between them. CDR3 protein: CASSLTNQETQYF. CDR3 sequence (DNA): TGTGCCAGCAGCTTGACTAACCAAGAGACCCAGTACTTC.

This clone has only a few counts. The chain uses TRBV19 and TRBJ2-7; possible D gene TRBD1, 5 bases. The CDR3 has 12 amino acids. CDR1 and CDR2 (germline): LNHDA, SQIVND (reference sequence). V was trimmed by 2 bases and J by 6 bases, leaving 8 bases between them. The CDR3, as DNA: TGTGCCAGTAGTATAACAGGCTCCGAGCAGTACTTC. Protein product: CASSITGSEQYF.

The chain uses TRBV6-5 and TRBJ2-1; 11 bases align to TRBD2. The CDR3 spans 16 residues. Germline trimming cut 2 bases from V and 5 bases from J; bases unmatched to any gene: 5. CDR1 and CDR2 from the germline V gene are MNHEY and SVGAGI. This CDR3 reads CASSYGLAGGDNEQFF. Written as DNA, the CDR3 is TGTGCCAGCAGTTACGGCCTAGCGGGGGGTGACAATGAGCAGTTCTTC.

The CDR3 nucleotides read TGTGCCAGCAGTGACCCATTAGTGGACCTAACAGGGTCCTATGGCTACACCTTC. It encodes CASSDPLVDLTGSYGYTF. V usage is TRBV6-1 and J usage is TRBJ1-2; D perhaps matches TRBD1 (6 bases). V was pared by 3 bases and J by 4 bases, with 24 bases between. The CDR3 is made up of 18 amino acids. CDR1 is MNHNS, CDR2 SASEGT, per germline.

This clone was recorded only once. The J gene is TRBJ1-2, the V gene TRBV18, with 8 bases matching TRBD1. Unmatched junction bases numbered 7, after V lost 3 bases and J lost 7 bases. The CDR3 loop spans 14 amino acids. The germline gives CDR1 KGHSH, CDR2 LQKENI. Here the CDR3 DNA reads TGTGCCAGCTCACCGGGAGGACAGGGTCCTGGCTACACCTTC. Translating it yields CASSPGGQGPGYTF.

V and J are TRBV30 and TRBJ2-3; 8 bases are a match to TRBD2. The CDR3 has 13 amino acids. Germline V gene sequence: CDR1 GTSNPN, CDR2 SVGIG (reference sequence). Losses at the gene ends were 3 bases for V and 3 bases for J; bases not matched to a gene: 2. As DNA, the CDR3 is TGTGCCTGGAGCAGCGGGAGAACAGATACGCAGTATTTT. It codes for CAWSSGRTDTQYF.

This clone occurred a few times. The chain couples TRBV19 to TRBJ2-2, with D possibly TRBD2 on 6 matching bases. Germline CDR1 reads LNHDA; CDR2 reads SQIVND (reference sequence). CDR3 size: 16 residues. Trimming left V 5 bases short and J 2 bases short, with 15 bases between. DNA of the CDR3: TGTGCCAGTAGTCCTAGGAGGGGAGCAAACACCGGGGAGCTGTTTTTT. Encoded protein: CASSPRRGANTGELFF.

The chain joins TRBV19 to TRBJ1-2; 7 bases agree with TRBD1. V was clipped by 5 bases and J by 7 bases; unmatched bases: 10. Germline values: CDR1 LNHDA, CDR2 SQIVND (reference sequence). The CDR3 consists of 14 residues. CDR3: CASSPRGTDGGYTF. CDR3 in DNA: TGTGCCAGTAGTCCTCGAGGGACAGATGGTGGCTACACCTTC.

The CDR3, as DNA: TGTGCCAGCAGCCAGAGCGGGTACAATGAGCAGTTCTTC. As protein: CASSQSGYNEQFF. The genes are TRBV11-3 and TRBJ2-1, with D possibly matching TRBD2 (6 bases). Germline CDR1 reads SGHNT; CDR2 reads YENEEA. The V and J ends lost 5 bases and 4 bases respectively, with 9 bases between them. The CDR3 spans 13 residues.

V is TRBV19 and J is TRBJ1-2, with TRBD1 matching 8 bases. The CDR3 length is 13 residues. Germline loops: CDR1 LNHDA, CDR2 SQIVND (reference sequence). V gave up 0 bases and J gave up 14 bases; unmatched junction bases: 8. The DNA of the CDR3 is TGTGCCAGTAGTATAGATAGGGACAGGCCTCTTACCTTC. Translated, it gives CASSIDRDRPLTF.

J is TRBJ2-2 and V is TRBV3-1 (or the pseudogene TRBV3-2), with 9 bases matching TRBD2. The V and J ends lost 4 bases and 5 bases, in that order; junction bases with no gene match: 11. CDR3 size: 17 residues. Germline assignment: CDR1 LGHDT and CDR2 YNNKEL (reference sequence). CDR3 nucleotides: TGTGCCAGCAGCCCCCTATGGTTAGCGGGAGAAACCGGGGAGCTGTTTTTT. This encodes CASSPLWLAGETGELFF.